This T cell receptor (beta chain) originates from a study of early T cells in non-severe SARS-CoV-2 infection. Each CDR3 protein is one row after TCRdb ran MiXCR on the 5' RACE reads. In the table there are about 48,000 distinct CDR3 sequences, about 9.8% of which are singletons. V gave up 0 bases and J gave up 6 bases, with 15 bases separating them. Germline V gene lookup returns CDR1 LGHDT and CDR2 YNNKEL (reference sequence). The CDR3 is 15 residues long. This clonotype was seen more than once but under ten times. This chain links TRBV3-1 with TRBJ2-7; perhaps TRBD2 as D (6 bases). The origin of this receptor is an adult who was a healthcare worker with PCR-confirmed SARS-CoV-2 infection or an uninfected control (not recorded which). Sequencing was performed on whole blood. In nucleotides, the CDR3 is TGTGCCAGCAGCCAAGATTTAGCGGCGCGTTTCGAGCAGTACTTC. As protein: CASSQDLAARFEQYF.